One and the same sample provided the 30 T cell receptor beta chains below, sequenced in a study of CD8 T cells in Susac syndrome. Random hexamers primed reverse transcription of about 0.45 to 1 ug RNA. TCRdb fed the immunoSEQ multiplex PCR reads into MiXCR, producing one record per CDR3 protein. The table lists roughly 120,000 distinct CDR3 sequences, roughly 94% of them singletons. Material: CD4+ T cells from PBMCs. The receptors stem from a human donor in good health.

The chain joins TRBV7-3 to TRBJ2-1; weak D call: TRBD2 (6 bases). Germline CDR1 and CDR2: SGHTA and FQGTGA. The CDR3 covers 15 residues. The V end lost 5 bases, the J end lost 10 bases, and 21 bases lay between the germline ends. CDR3 sequence reads: CASSKGTGAPGEQFF. The CDR3 DNA reads as TGTGCCAGCAGCAAGGGAACGGGAGCCCCAGGGGAGCAGTTCTTC.

The chain is built from TRBV18 and TRBJ2-6, with 9 bases matching TRBD1. The germline gives CDR1 KGHSH, CDR2 LQKENI. The V gene end was trimmed by 6 bases and the J gene end by 4 bases; junction bases not matched to a gene: 7. The CDR3 covers 16 residues. CDR3 loop: CASSTGTGFGANVLTF. DNA of the CDR3: TGTGCCAGCTCGACCGGGACAGGGTTCGGGGCCAACGTCCTGACTTTC.

V usage is TRBV3-1 and J usage is TRBJ1-3; no firm D call. This CDR3 has 16 residues. Trimming shortened V by 0 bases and J by 3 bases, and 12 bases separated the two germline ends. Germline V gives CDR1 LGHDT, CDR2 YNNKEL (reference sequence). CDR3: CASSQDPGTGGNTIYF. The CDR3 region has the DNA TGTGCCAGCAGCCAAGATCCAGGTACGGGTGGAAACACCATATATTTT.

The chain couples TRBV9 to TRBJ1-6; TRBD1 aligns across 8 bases. V trimming: 4 bases; J trimming: 7 bases; junction bases outside the gene matches: 7. The CDR3 extends over 15 amino acids. The germline gives CDR1 SGDLS, CDR2 YYNGEE. Written as DNA, the CDR3 is TGTGCCAGCAGCCCGAGTGGGACAGGCAATTCACCCCTCCACTTT. This encodes CASSPSGTGNSPLHF.

This chain connects TRBV5-1 to TRBJ2-5; TRBD2 is a possible D gene (6 bases). The germline CDR1 and CDR2 sequences are SGHRS and YFSETQ. The CDR3 runs 16 residues. V was clipped by 1 base and J by 0 bases, with 13 bases between them. CDR3: CASSLSGAPHQETQYF. Written as DNA, the CDR3 is TGCGCCAGCAGCTTGTCGGGAGCCCCCCACCAAGAGACCCAGTACTTC.

J is TRBJ1-1 and V is TRBV5-1; no reliable D call. The germline V and J ends were trimmed by 2 bases and 5 bases, with 7 bases remaining between them. Germline CDR1 SGHRS, CDR2 YFSETQ. This CDR3 spans 12 amino acids. CDR3 sequence reads: CASSLGKTEAFF. CDR3 nucleotides: TGCGCCAGCAGCTTAGGAAAAACTGAAGCTTTCTTT.

The V and J genes are TRBV12-3 or TRBV12-4 and TRBJ2-1; either TRBD1 or TRBD2 may fit D (5 bases each). This CDR3 region has 15 residues. Trimming cost V 3 bases and J 4 bases, with 13 bases left between them. The CDR3 protein is CASSLGPTGYNEQFF. CDR3 nucleotide sequence: TGTGCCAGCAGTTTGGGACCGACGGGATACAATGAGCAGTTCTTC.

This chain links TRBV6-4 with TRBJ2-3; D call uncertain. Trimming cost V 4 bases and J 0 bases, with 8 bases left between them. This CDR3 is 14 amino acids long. Germline V gene sequence: CDR1 MRHNA, CDR2 SNTAGT. The CDR3 sequence: CASSVGGSTDTQYF. CDR3 coding DNA: TGTGCCAGCAGTGTCGGCGGCAGCACAGATACGCAGTATTTT.

The chain recombines TRBV6-1 with TRBJ2-3; 11 nucleotides agree with TRBD2. V gave up 6 bases and J gave up 2 bases; unmatched junction bases: 7. Germline CDR1 and CDR2: MNHNS and SASEGT. This CDR3 has 16 amino acids. CDR3: CASRVGTSGNTDTQYF. In nucleotides, the CDR3 is TGTGCCAGCAGGGTGGGGACTAGCGGAAACACAGATACGCAGTATTTT.

This chain joins TRBV28 and TRBJ1-3; 12 nucleotides match TRBD1. There are 19 residues in the CDR3. Germline CDR1 MDHEN, CDR2 SYDVKM. Trimming cost V 2 bases and J 4 bases; bases outside gene matches: 12. CDR3 sequence: CASSLVVGTGGGPGNTIYF. CDR3 in DNA: TGTGCCAGCAGTTTAGTGGTCGGGACAGGGGGCGGCCCCGGAAACACCATATATTTT.

The chain is built from TRBV9 and TRBJ2-7; 8 nucleotides agree with TRBD2. The CDR3 spans 15 residues. V trimming: 0 bases; J trimming: 1 base; junction bases outside the gene matches: 3. Germline V lookup: CDR1 SGDLS, CDR2 YYNGEE. The CDR3 coding sequence is TGTGCCAGCAGCGTAGGGACTAGCTTTTCCTACGAGCAGTACTTC. It codes for CASSVGTSFSYEQYF.

The rearrangement joins TRBV30 to TRBJ1-3; 8 bases align to TRBD1. V trimming: 4 bases; J trimming: 7 bases; junction bases outside the gene matches: 9. Germline CDR1 is GTSNPN and CDR2 is SVGIG (reference sequence). This CDR3 comprises 14 residues. For the CDR3, the DNA is TGTGCCTGGAATCTCGGACAGGGAGGCAACACCATATATTTT. Its protein product is CAWNLGQGGNTIYF.

The V and J genes are TRBV15 and TRBJ2-1; D call uncertain. From germline, CDR1 is LNHNV and CDR2 YYDKDF (reference sequence). The CDR3 sequence is 12 residues long. V lost 3 bases, J lost 10 bases, and 10 bases lay in between. CDR3 coding DNA: TGTGCCACCAGCAGGCCGGATTACGAGCAGTTCTTC. Its translation: CATSRPDYEQFF.

The chain is built from TRBV7-9 and TRBJ2-3, with 8 positions matching TRBD1. The CDR3 runs 14 residues. Germline V gene data show CDR1 as SEHNR and CDR2 as FQNEAQ (reference sequence). With V trimmed by 5 bases and J by 4 bases, 5 bases remained unmatched. The CDR3 here is CASSMQGAADTQYF. CDR3 bases: TGTGCCAGCAGCATGCAGGGGGCGGCAGATACGCAGTATTTT.

This clonotype came up a few times. This chain connects TRBV7-8 to TRBJ2-7; D is unresolved. CDR1 and CDR2 (germline): SGHVS, FQNEAQ. This CDR3 is 15 amino acids long. V dropped 5 bases and J dropped 0 bases, with 14 bases sitting between them. This CDR3 is CASSTPDWSSYEQYF. The CDR3 DNA reads as TGTGCCAGCAGCACACCCGACTGGAGCTCCTACGAGCAGTACTTC.

The V and J genes are TRBV25-1 and TRBJ2-7; D unclear. Germline lookup yields CDR1 MGHDK and CDR2 SYGVNS. The CDR3 has 12 residues. Trimming removed 4 bases from V and 9 bases from J, with 13 bases in between. CDR3 region: CASSGGYSGQYF. The CDR3 coding sequence is TGTGCCAGCAGTGGTGGCTACTCGGGGCAGTACTTC.

The chain carries TRBV5-1 and TRBJ1-1, with D hard to call. This CDR3 has 14 residues. Trimming took 0 bases from V and 1 from J, leaving 7 bases between them. Germline values: CDR1 SGHRS, CDR2 YFSETQ. CDR3 sequence: CASSLVGENTEAFF. The CDR3 DNA is TGCGCCAGCAGCTTGGTCGGGGAGAACACTGAAGCTTTCTTT. Combining the CDR3 with reference TRBV5-1 and TRBJ1-1 gives the whole variable domain KAGVTQTPRYLIKTRGQQVTLSCSPISGHRSVSWYQQTPGQGLQFLFEYFSETQRNKGNFPGRFSGRQFSNSRSEMNVSTLELGDSALYLCASSLVGENTEAFFGQGTRLTVV.

The chain has TRBV3-1 and TRBJ1-1; TRBD1 matches 7 bases. The V gene's germline CDR1 is LGHDT and CDR2 YNNKEL (reference sequence). The CDR3 is 14 amino acids. Trimming at V came to 2 bases and at J to 6 bases, leaving 6 bases not matched to a gene. The CDR3 DNA sequence: TGTGCCAGCAGCCAAACAGGGGATAATTCTGAAGCTTTCTTT. It is translated as CASSQTGDNSEAFF.

The rearrangement uses TRBV18 and TRBJ2-6, with D perhaps TRBD1 or TRBD2 (5 bases each). Trimming stripped 4 bases from V and 2 bases from J, with 21 bases between. Germline CDR1 is KGHSH and CDR2 is LQKENI. The length of the CDR3 is 19 residues. CDR3 nucleotide sequence: TGTGCCAGCTCACGGGACGCGGGCAGTATTAGTCCTGGGGCCAACGTCCTGACTTTC. Its protein is CASSRDAGSISPGANVLTF.

The J gene is TRBJ1-3, the V gene TRBV5-6; D is undetermined. The length of the CDR3 is 15 residues. Germline assignment: CDR1 SGHDT and CDR2 YYEEEE. V dropped 0 bases and J dropped 0 bases, with 7 bases sitting between them. CDR3 region: CASSLEETSGNTIYF. The CDR3 nucleotides are TGTGCCAGCAGCTTGGAGGAGACCTCTGGAAACACCATATATTTT.

The V and J genes are TRBV20-1 and TRBJ2-1; TRBD1 aligns across 12 bases. Trimming removed 6 bases from V and 8 bases from J; junction bases left unmatched: 8. Germline CDR1 is DFQATT and CDR2 is SNEGSKA (reference sequence). This CDR3 is built from 14 residues. The CDR3: CSARDRGLSYEQFF. CDR3 DNA sequence: TGCAGTGCCCGGGACAGGGGGCTGAGCTATGAGCAGTTCTTC.

As regards this clonotype: Sequence at one end of the junction differs from germline and may be a read error. The chain uses TRBV7-7 and TRBJ2-1; D gene ambiguous. From germline, CDR1 is SSHAT and CDR2 FNYEAQ (reference sequence). This CDR3 contains 13 residues. In DNA form, the CDR3 reads TGTGCTAGCAGCTTTGGGATGGAAAATGAGCAGTTCTTC. It encodes CASSFGMENEQFF.

The chain combines TRBV5-6 with TRBJ2-7; D is possibly TRBD1 (6 bases). The CDR3 loop spans 14 amino acids. V shed 1 base and J shed 4 bases, with 12 bases lying between them. Germline V gene lookup returns CDR1 SGHDT and CDR2 YYEEEE. CDR3 DNA sequence: TGTGCCAGCAGCTTGTCCGCAGGGGATTACGAGCAGTACTTC. Its protein is CASSLSAGDYEQYF.

The CDR3 protein is CASNQGANEKLFF. CDR3 sequence (DNA): TGTGCCAGCAATCAGGGGGCTAATGAAAAACTGTTTTTT. J is TRBJ1-4 and V is TRBV6-5; 7 bases are shared with TRBD1. The V and J ends lost 7 bases and 3 bases, in that order; junction bases with no gene match: 2. The V gene's germline CDR1 is MNHEY and CDR2 SVGAGI. This CDR3 comprises 13 residues.

The gene calls are TRBV5-1 and TRBJ1-6; 7 positions agree with TRBD1. With V trimmed by 4 bases and J by 8 bases, 9 bases remained unmatched. Germline CDR1 SGHRS, CDR2 YFSETQ. This CDR3 has 15 amino acids. Written as DNA, the CDR3 is TGCGCCAGCAGCCCATTGACAGGGAGGGATTCACCCCTCCACTTT. This translates into CASSPLTGRDSPLHF.

The count of this clonotype is one. This CDR3 reads CASSLARLAAYNEQFF. The CDR3 bases are TGTGCCAGCAGCTTGGCCAGGCTAGCGGCCTACAATGAGCAGTTCTTC. The chain uses TRBV5-6 and TRBJ2-1; 7 bases line up with TRBD2. Germline V gene sequence: CDR1 SGHDT, CDR2 YYEEEE. The CDR3 contains 16 residues. Trimming cost V 0 bases and J 2 bases; bases outside gene matches: 5.

V is TRBV5-1 and J is TRBJ2-3, with D possibly TRBD2 on 6 matching bases. The CDR3 runs 14 residues. CDR1 and CDR2 from the germline V gene are SGHRS and YFSETQ. V lost 7 bases to trimming and J lost 6 bases, with 18 bases between them. CDR3 coding DNA: TGCGCCAGCGGACGTGGAGGGAGAAGGGATACGCAGTATTTT. Protein product: CASGRGGRRDTQYF.

V and J are TRBV12-5 and TRBJ2-2, with D perhaps matching TRBD2 (6 bases). Germline-derived CDR1 and CDR2 are LGHNT and FRNRAP. Trimming pared 6 bases from V and 5 bases from J, leaving 7 bases between. The length of the CDR3 is 12 residues. CDR3 nucleotides: TGTGCTAGTGGCGGGAGTACCGGGGAGCTGTTTTTT. As protein: CASGGSTGELFF.

V is TRBV5-1 and J is TRBJ2-4; D may be TRBD2 (6 bases). Deletions cut 0 bases from V and 8 bases from J, with 12 bases between. Germline-derived CDR1 and CDR2 are SGHRS and YFSETQ. The CDR3 extends over 14 amino acids. CDR3 sequence (DNA): TGCGCCAGCAGCTTGGCGGAGGGCCTAGACATTCAGTACTTC. Translated: CASSLAEGLDIQYF.

This clonotype has a single count. V is TRBV19 and J is TRBJ2-2; 8 bases line up with TRBD1. CDR1 is LNHDA and CDR2 is SQIVND in the germline V gene (reference sequence). The CDR3 has 15 amino acids. After removal of 7 bases from V and 6 bases from J, the junction contained 10 bases not matched to a gene. This CDR3 is CASTLQGALPGELFF. The CDR3 DNA sequence: TGTGCCAGTACCCTCCAGGGGGCGCTTCCCGGGGAGCTGTTTTTT.